One and the same sample provided the 30 T cell receptor beta chains below, sequenced in a study of cytomegalovirus exposure and HLA in healthy donors. The protocol was immunoSEQ multiplex PCR, while the TCRdb copy is restricted to in-frame clones and leaves out a portion. The sample has approximately 140,000 clones, around 87% seen once; the top ten hold approximately 10%. The sample comprised PBMCs. The receptor source for this set is a man aged 18 to 30 in good health and CMV-seropositive.

The chain is built from TRBV19 and TRBJ2-3, with TRBD2 matching over 7 bases. Germline V gene sequence: CDR1 LNHDA, CDR2 SQIVND (reference sequence). V lost 3 bases to trimming and J lost 3 bases; unmatched junction nucleotides: 9. The CDR3 totals 16 residues. CDR3 in DNA: TGTGCCAGTAGTATGGGGTATGGCGGGGGAACAGATACGCAGTATTTT. Translating it yields CASSMGYGGGTDTQYF.

The V gene is TRBV5-1, the J gene TRBJ1-1; TRBD1 aligns across 7 bases. Germline V gene lookup returns CDR1 SGHRS and CDR2 YFSETQ. The CDR3 has 13 amino acids. Trimming at V came to 4 bases and at J to 8 bases, leaving 8 bases not matched to a gene. The CDR3, as DNA: TGCGCCAGCAGCCTTACAGGGGCAAGAGAAGCTTTCTTT. It codes for CASSLTGAREAFF.

The chain employs TRBV19 and TRBJ2-7, with TRBD1 matching over 9 bases. The CDR3 runs 16 residues. The V gene's germline CDR1 is LNHDA and CDR2 SQIVND (reference sequence). Unmatched junction bases numbered 9, after V lost 2 bases and J lost 4 bases. The chain's CDR3 is CASSIRGTGLTYEQYF. DNA of the CDR3: TGTGCCAGTAGTATACGGGGGACAGGGCTGACGTACGAGCAGTACTTC.

The rearrangement links TRBV7-2 to TRBJ2-1, with 8 positions matching TRBD1. J lost 5 bases, V lost 5 bases, and 11 bases had no gene match. Germline V gene lookup returns CDR1 SGHTA and CDR2 FQGNSA. CDR3 size: 16 residues. The CDR3 reads CASSLRSGGAHNEQFF. For the CDR3, the DNA is TGTGCCAGCAGCCTCAGGTCAGGGGGCGCTCACAATGAGCAGTTCTTC.

This rearrangement joins TRBV30 to TRBJ2-5; TRBD1 matches at 9 bases. With 0 bases clipped from V and 2 bases from J, the junction kept 4 bases outside the gene matches. Germline-derived CDR1 and CDR2 are GTSNPN and SVGIG (reference sequence). The CDR3 has 15 amino acids. The CDR3 sequence is CAWSVGQGTQETQYF. CDR3 nucleotides: TGTGCCTGGAGTGTCGGACAGGGGACTCAAGAGACCCAGTACTTC.

The rearrangement uses TRBV10-3 and TRBJ1-5, with D hard to call. The length of the CDR3 is 13 residues. Germline V lookup: CDR1 ENHRY, CDR2 SYGVKD. V shed 5 bases and J shed 4 bases, with 9 bases lying between them. In nucleotides, the CDR3 is TGTGCCATCAGTTTCGGAGAAAATCAGCCCCAGCATTTT. Translation: CAISFGENQPQHF.

The CDR3: CASSLGLAGEETQYF. The CDR3 DNA follows: TGTGCCAGCAGCCTGGGACTAGCGGGAGAGGAGACCCAGTACTTC. This rearrangement joins TRBV7-6 to TRBJ2-5; 14 bases agree with TRBD2. V lost 5 bases and J lost 5; bases outside the gene matches: 4. CDR3 length equals 15 residues. The V gene's germline CDR1 is SGHVS and CDR2 FNYEAQ.

V and J are TRBV9 and TRBJ1-4, with 7 bases matching TRBD1. CDR1 is SGDLS, CDR2 YYNGEE, per germline. Trimming removed 3 bases from V and 2 bases from J; junction bases left unmatched: 16. The CDR3 extends over 19 amino acids. CDR3 coding DNA: TGTGCCAGCAGCGCCCCCGGACAGGAGCTGGCTGGGACTAATGAAAAACTGTTTTTT. Amino acids: CASSAPGQELAGTNEKLFF.

CDR3 loop: CASSFGSLNTGELFF. CDR3 in DNA: TGCGCCAGCAGCTTTGGTAGCCTGAACACCGGGGAGCTGTTTTTT. The chain links TRBV5-1 to TRBJ2-2, with D unresolved. Germline CDR1 reads SGHRS; CDR2 reads YFSETQ. V was trimmed by 2 bases and J by 1 base, leaving 9 bases between them. This CDR3 has 15 residues.

The chain combines TRBV19 with TRBJ2-6; D remains ambiguous. The CDR3 loop spans 16 amino acids. CDR1 is LNHDA and CDR2 is SQIVND in the germline V gene (reference sequence). The V and J ends lost 1 base and 2 bases respectively, with 9 bases between them. The CDR3 nucleotides are TGTGCCAGTAGTATAGGGGCAGGTGCTGGGGCCAACGTCCTGACTTTC. Amino acids: CASSIGAGAGANVLTF.

This sequence joins TRBV15 and TRBJ1-2; a weak D match, TRBD1 (5 bases). The CDR3 covers 15 residues. Germline CDR1 is LNHNV and CDR2 is YYDKDF (reference sequence). Deletions cut 0 bases from V and 5 bases from J, with 13 bases between. The CDR3 coding sequence is TGTGCCACCAGCAGAGATAGAACAGGAAGGTATGGCTACACCTTC. This gives the protein CATSRDRTGRYGYTF.

The chain has TRBV6-5 and TRBJ1-6, with D tentatively TRBD1 (5 bases). Trimming removed 7 bases from V and 6 bases from J, with 10 bases in between. The CDR3 loop spans 13 amino acids. Germline V gene sequence: CDR1 MNHEY, CDR2 SVGAGI. The CDR3 region has the DNA TGTGCCAGCACTCGGACATCTAATTCACCCCTCCACTTT. This sequence encodes CASTRTSNSPLHF.

The rearrangement uses TRBV9 and TRBJ2-2; TRBD1 is a possible D gene (7 bases). The CDR3 runs 16 residues. Trimming pared 0 bases from V and 5 bases from J, leaving 14 bases between. CDR1 and CDR2 (germline): SGDLS, YYNGEE. CDR3 DNA: TGTGCCAGCAGCGTAGATCCACAGGGGAGGACCGGGGAGCTGTTTTTT. Protein product: CASSVDPQGRTGELFF.

This chain links TRBV9 with TRBJ1-2; TRBD1 agrees at 9 bases. Germline V CDR1 and CDR2: SGDLS, YYNGEE. Losses at the gene ends were 4 bases for V and 8 bases for J; bases not matched to a gene: 6. The CDR3 totals 13 residues. The CDR3 coding sequence is TGTGCCAGCAGCCCTACAGGGGGCGGAGGCTACACCTTC. It translates to CASSPTGGGGYTF. The full variable domain, rest sourced from reference TRBV9 and TRBJ1-2, is DSGVTQTPKHLITATGQRVTLRCSPRSGDLSVYWYQQSLDQGLQFLIQYYNGEERAKGNILERFSAQQFPDLHSELNLSSLELGDSALYFCASSPTGGGGYTFGSGTRLTVV.

This clone showed up just a few times. V usage is TRBV4-2 and J usage is TRBJ1-3; no reliable D call. CDR3 size: 16 residues. Germline V lookup: CDR1 LGHNA, CDR2 YNFKEQ. Trimming stripped 4 bases from V and 2 bases from J, with 15 bases between. This chain's CDR3 is CASSLMAGGTGNTIYF. In nucleotides, the CDR3 is TGTGCCAGCAGCCTCATGGCTGGAGGGACTGGAAACACCATATATTTT.

V is TRBV9 and J is TRBJ1-4, with 9 nucleotides matching TRBD1. Germline lookup yields CDR1 SGDLS and CDR2 YYNGEE. V lost 3 bases and J lost 5; bases outside the gene matches: 5. CDR3 length: 15 amino acids. The CDR3 DNA sequence: TGTGCCAGCAGCGGAGGGGGGACAGGGAATGAAAAACTGTTTTTT. Encoded protein: CASSGGGTGNEKLFF.

The chain has TRBV11-3 and TRBJ1-3; a weak D match, TRBD1 (6 bases). The germline V gene has CDR1 SGHNT and CDR2 YENEEA. The CDR3 is 14 residues long. Trimming cost V 5 bases and J 2 bases, with 10 bases left between them. CDR3 residues: CASSEQGPGNTIYF. In DNA form, the CDR3 reads TGTGCCAGCAGCGAACAGGGACCTGGAAACACCATATATTTT.

The chain employs TRBV9 and TRBJ2-1, with 9 bases identical to TRBD2. Germline lookup yields CDR1 SGDLS and CDR2 YYNGEE. V lost 0 bases to trimming and J lost 5 bases; unmatched junction nucleotides: 9. This CDR3 contains 17 residues. CDR3 nucleotide sequence: TGTGCCAGCAGCGTAGGGCTTAGCGGGAGAACCCACAATGAGCAGTTCTTC. This sequence encodes CASSVGLSGRTHNEQFF.

This CDR3 reads CAWNGGDWSYGYTF. The CDR3 bases are TGTGCCTGGAATGGGGGGGACTGGAGCTATGGCTACACCTTC. V and J are TRBV30 and TRBJ1-2; perhaps TRBD1 as D (5 bases). The CDR3 runs to 14 residues. V was trimmed by 4 bases and J by 4 bases, leaving 16 bases between them. Germline V gives CDR1 GTSNPN, CDR2 SVGIG (reference sequence).

The rearrangement links TRBV5-1 to TRBJ2-5; the match to TRBD2 covers 10 bases. After removal of 3 bases from V and 1 base from J, the junction contained 3 bases not matched to a gene. The germline gives CDR1 SGHRS, CDR2 YFSETQ. The CDR3 extends over 15 amino acids. The CDR3 region has the DNA TGCGCCAGCAGCTCACTAGCGGGGCCCCAAGAGACCCAGTACTTC. It encodes CASSSLAGPQETQYF.

The J gene is TRBJ1-1, the V gene TRBV30, with a tentative D call TRBD1 (5 bases). Trimming shortened V by 4 bases and J by 1 base, and 10 bases separated the two germline ends. Germline lookup yields CDR1 GTSNPN and CDR2 SVGIG (reference sequence). CDR3 length: 13 residues. In nucleotides, the CDR3 is TGTGCCTGGAATAGGAGGGGGAACACTGAAGCTTTCTTT. This encodes CAWNRRGNTEAFF.

This clone appeared once. This chain links TRBV4-2 with TRBJ1-1; tentatively, D is TRBD1 (5 bases). The CDR3 has 16 residues. Per germline, CDR1 LGHNA and CDR2 YNFKEQ. V was trimmed by 0 bases and J by 1 base, leaving 12 bases between them. The CDR3 loop reads CASSQDPGHSNTEAFF. DNA of the CDR3: TGTGCCAGCAGCCAAGATCCAGGACACTCGAACACTGAAGCTTTCTTT.

This sequence joins TRBV6-5 and TRBJ2-3; TRBD2 matches at 11 bases. Germline-derived CDR1 and CDR2 are MNHEY and SVGAGI. J was trimmed by 6 bases and V by 6 bases; bases with no gene match: 5. This CDR3 spans 14 amino acids. The CDR3 is CASSLTSGADTQYF. The CDR3 nucleotides read TGTGCCAGCAGCCTGACTAGCGGGGCGGATACGCAGTATTTT.

V usage is TRBV21-1 and J usage is TRBJ1-2. TRBV21-1 is a pseudogene locus. The CDR3 is made up of 14 amino acids. CDR3 nucleotides: TGTGCCAGCAGCATATTCGACTCGAACTATGGCTACACCTTC. This translates into CASSIFDSNYGYTF.

V and J are TRBV30 and TRBJ2-7; maybe TRBD2 (6 bases). The germline CDR1 and CDR2 sequences are GTSNPN and SVGIG (reference sequence). Trimming pared 3 bases from V and 10 bases from J, leaving 19 bases between. The CDR3 is 13 amino acids. CDR3 protein: CAWRATAGFGQYF. In DNA, the CDR3 is TGTGCCTGGAGGGCGACAGCGGGCTTCGGTCAGTACTTC.

This chain connects TRBV5-1 to TRBJ2-1; 10 bases match TRBD2. CDR3 size: 15 residues. CDR1 and CDR2 (germline): SGHRS, YFSETQ. With V trimmed by 5 bases and J by 8 bases, 10 bases remained unmatched. The CDR3 DNA sequence: TGCGCCAGCAGAGAATCCGGGACTAGCGCGGATGAGCAGTTCTTC. Translated, it gives CASRESGTSADEQFF.

The chain combines TRBV10-3 with TRBJ2-7, with D maybe TRBD1 (5 bases). This CDR3 is 12 amino acids long. The V and J ends lost 6 bases and 5 bases respectively, with 11 bases between them. The germline CDR1 and CDR2 sequences are ENHRY and SYGVKD. CDR3: CAIRDTINEQYF. CDR3 DNA sequence: TGTGCCATCAGGGACACTATCAACGAGCAGTACTTC.

This chain links TRBV13 with TRBJ2-2; 8 bases agree with TRBD2. V was pared by 2 bases and J by 4 bases, with 6 bases of the junction left unmatched. CDR3 size: 16 residues. Germline V lookup: CDR1 PRHDT, CDR2 FYEKMQ (reference sequence). The CDR3 DNA is TGTGCCAGCAGCTTAATCCGGGAGGGCCTCACCGGGGAGCTGTTTTTT. This translates into CASSLIREGLTGELFF.

The chain uses TRBV27 and TRBJ1-1; D perhaps matches TRBD1 (5 bases). The CDR3 is 14 residues long. Trimming removed 0 bases at V and 4 bases at J, with 9 bases between. The germline CDR1 and CDR2 sequences are MNHEY and SMNVEV (reference sequence). CDR3 nucleotides: TGTGCCAGCAGTTTATCCAGGGAGGCCACTGAAGCTTTCTTT. Translation gives CASSLSREATEAFF.

This sequence joins TRBV6-5 and TRBJ2-7, with D possibly TRBD2 on 5 matching bases. The V end lost 5 bases, the J end lost 6 bases, and 11 bases lay between the germline ends. In germline, CDR1 is MNHEY, CDR2 SVGAGI. CDR3 length: 12 amino acids. DNA for the CDR3: TGTGCCAGCAGTCCTACTCGGGGCGAGCAGTACTTC. Translated: CASSPTRGEQYF.